The following is a TCR beta chain sequence with its context. CDR3 length equals 13 residues. Trimming removed 2 bases at V and 6 bases at J, with 8 bases between. Looked up from germline, CDR1 is MDHEN and CDR2 is SYDVKM. This sample was taken from a study of CD8 T cells in Susac syndrome. Random hexamers primed reverse transcription of roughly 0.5 to 1 ug RNA. TCRdb used MiXCR to reprocess the immunoSEQ multiplex PCR reads, holding one entry per CDR3 protein. The table includes 400,000 or so distinct CDR3 sequences, around 85% detected once. CD8+ and CD4+ T cells from blood underwent TCR beta sequencing.

Sequencing used CD8+ T cells from PBMCs. V is TRBV28 and J is TRBJ2-1, with D unclear. The origin of this receptor is a human donor with multiple sclerosis. Here the CDR3 reads CASSLVAGNEQFF. The CDR3 DNA reads as TGTGCCAGCAGTTTAGTGGCAGGCAATGAGCAGTTCTTC.